This T cell receptor (beta chain) was identified in a study of cytomegalovirus exposure and HLA in healthy donors. A multiplex PCR was run with 60 Vbeta primers and 13 Jbeta primers. Assay: immunoSEQ multiplex PCR; the TCRdb copy retains only in-frame clones and omits some. The top ten hold roughly 7.2% of the sample, which has about 150,000 clones, around 9% seen once. The germline V and J ends were trimmed by 2 bases and 3 bases, with 8 bases remaining between them. The CDR3 contains 13 residues. Germline CDR1 is SGHRS and CDR2 is YFSETQ. The clonotype was recovered from a middle-aged woman in good health and CMV-seropositive. This chain links TRBV5-1 with TRBJ1-1; D gene ambiguous. The sequencing input was PBMCs. CDR3 coding DNA: TGCGCCAGCAGCTTTAATTCGGACACTGAAGCTTTCTTT. Translated: CASSFNSDTEAFF.